In its sample, the clone carrying this T cell receptor beta chain was seen a few times. Its antigen is currently unknown. This specimen comes from a study of beta chain features in type 1 diabetes. Findings of the study overall: The study found moderately but significantly shorter TCRB CDR3s in all four CD4+ subsets of Type 1 diabetes patients.

This CDR3 has 16 residues. CDR1 is SGHTS and CDR2 is YDEGEE in the germline V gene. V dropped 4 bases and J dropped 5; count of bases not matched to a gene: 6. Sequencing targeted expressed TCRB transcripts, as all isolated RNA had been reverse transcribed. Data came from immunoSEQ multiplex PCR; TCRdb stores just in-frame clones and leaves some out. The sample yields 25,000 to 30,000 clones, around 54% seen once. The TCR was taken from a woman aged 18-35 years with type 1 diabetes. The specimen was Tregs from blood. The rearrangement links TRBV5-8 to TRBJ2-3; 14 bases are shared with TRBD2. This chain's CDR3 is CASSAGTSGRGDTQYF. Written as DNA, the CDR3 is TGTGCCAGCAGCGCCGGGACTAGCGGGAGAGGAGATACGCAGTATTTT. Based on the CDR3 plus reference TRBV5-8 and TRBJ2-3, the full variable domain is EAGVTQSPTHLIKTRGQQATLRCSPISGHTSVYWYQQALGLGLQFLLWYDEGEERNRGNFPPRFSGRQFPNYSSELNVNALELEDSALYLCASSAGTSGRGDTQYFGPGTRLTVL.